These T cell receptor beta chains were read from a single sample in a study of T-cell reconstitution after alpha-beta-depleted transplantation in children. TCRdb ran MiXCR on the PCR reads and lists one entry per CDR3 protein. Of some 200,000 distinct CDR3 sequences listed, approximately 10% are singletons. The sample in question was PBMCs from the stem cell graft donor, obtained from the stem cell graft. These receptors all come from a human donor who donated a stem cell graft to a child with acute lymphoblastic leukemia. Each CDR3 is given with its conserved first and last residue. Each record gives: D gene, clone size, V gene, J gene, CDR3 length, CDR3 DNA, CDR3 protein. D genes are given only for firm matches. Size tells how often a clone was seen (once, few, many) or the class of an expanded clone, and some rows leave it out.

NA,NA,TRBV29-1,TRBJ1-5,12,TGCAGCGGGAAAATCGGCAATCAGCCCCAGCATTTT,CSGKIGNQPQHF
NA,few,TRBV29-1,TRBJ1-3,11,TGCAGCGTCCACAGGGGAAACACCATATATTTT,CSVHRGNTIYF
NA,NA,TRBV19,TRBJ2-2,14,TGTGCCAGTAGCAGAACAGGAGGAGCCGGGGAGCTGTTTTTT,CASSRTGGAGELFF
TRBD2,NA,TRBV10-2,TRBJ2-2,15,TGCGCCAGGATGGACGGGGGGGAGAACACCGGGGAGCTGTTTTTT,CARMDGGENTGELFF
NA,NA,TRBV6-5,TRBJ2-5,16,TGTGCCAGCAGTTCCCCCTCGGGCTCTCCTCAGGAGACCCAGTACTTC,CASSSPSGSPQETQYF
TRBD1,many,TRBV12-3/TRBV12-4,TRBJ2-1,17,TGTGCCAGCAGACTCTCTAAGGGGGCTGGGGGCTACAATGAGCAGTTCTTC,CASRLSKGAGGYNEQFF
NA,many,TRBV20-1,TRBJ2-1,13,TGCAGTACTAGCTCGAGCTCCTACAATGAGCAGTTCTTC,CSTSSSSYNEQFF
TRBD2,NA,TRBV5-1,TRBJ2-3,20,TGCGCCAGCAGCTTGTCCCCCGGGACTAGCGGCGCACCTAGCACAGATACGCAGTATTTT,CASSLSPGTSGAPSTDTQYF
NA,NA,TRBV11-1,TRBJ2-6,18,TGTGCCAGCAGCCAACCAGGGGGGCCGAGCTCTGGGGCCAACGTCCTGACTTTC,CASSQPGGPSSGANVLTF
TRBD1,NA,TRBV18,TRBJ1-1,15,TGTGCCAGCTCACCATTACAGGGGAGGAACACTGAAGCTTTCTTT,CASSPLQGRNTEAFF
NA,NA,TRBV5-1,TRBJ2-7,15,TGCGCCAGCAGCATAACCGGGACCGATGGCTACGAGCAGTACTTC,CASSITGTDGYEQYF
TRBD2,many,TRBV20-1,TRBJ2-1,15,TGCAGTGCTAGTAGCGGGGATAGCTCCTACAATGAGCAGTTCTTC,CSASSGDSSYNEQFF
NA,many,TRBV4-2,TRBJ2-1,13,TGTGCCAGCAGCCCCCGGCAGGCTAGTGAGCAGTTCTTC,CASSPRQASEQFF
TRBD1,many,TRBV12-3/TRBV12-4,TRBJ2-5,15,TGTGCCAGCAGTCCCGCCGACAGGGGGAGTGAGACCCAGTACTTC,CASSPADRGSETQYF
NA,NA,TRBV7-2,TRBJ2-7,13,TGTGCCAGCAGCGCCGGGGCGAGTCGCGAGCAGTACTTC,CASSAGASREQYF
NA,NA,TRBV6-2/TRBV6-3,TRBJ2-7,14,TGTGCCAGCAGTTACGCGAGACAGGTCCGGGAGCAGTACTTC,CASSYARQVREQYF
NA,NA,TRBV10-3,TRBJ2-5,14,TGTGCCATCAGTGAGCGGGGGTACGGTGAGACCCAGTACTTC,CAISERGYGETQYF
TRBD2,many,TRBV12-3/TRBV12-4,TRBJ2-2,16,TGTGCCAGCAGTTCCCTAGCGGGGGCGAACACCGGGGAGCTGTTTTTT,CASSSLAGANTGELFF
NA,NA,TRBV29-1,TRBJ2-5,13,TGCAGCGCTGGACAGCTGTACCAAGAGACCCAGTACTTC,CSAGQLYQETQYF
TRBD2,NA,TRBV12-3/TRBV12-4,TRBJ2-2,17,TGTGCCAGCAGTGCGGGGACTAGCATCGTATTCACCGGGGAGCTGTTTTTT,CASSAGTSIVFTGELFF
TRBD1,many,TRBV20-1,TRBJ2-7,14,TGCAGTGCGGACGGACAGGCCAGCTCCTACGAGCAGTACTTC,CSADGQASSYEQYF
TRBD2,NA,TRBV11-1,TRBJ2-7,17,TGTGCCAGCAGCGAACGAGCGGGACTTCCGTTCTCCTACGAGCAGTACTTC,CASSERAGLPFSYEQYF
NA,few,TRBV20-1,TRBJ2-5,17,TGCAGTGCAACCCAAGACGGAAGGACAGCCCACCAAGAGACCCAGTACTTC,CSATQDGRTAHQETQYF
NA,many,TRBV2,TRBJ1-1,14,TGTGCCAGCAGTGTGCGGGCCTGGACGGATGAAGCTTTCTTT,CASSVRAWTDEAFF
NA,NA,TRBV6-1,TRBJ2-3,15,TGTGCCAGCGGCCAGACGGGAGCTAGCACAGATACGCAGTATTTT,CASGQTGASTDTQYF
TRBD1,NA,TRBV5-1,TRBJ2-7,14,TGCGCCAGCAGCTTGGAAGGGACAGGGTTCGAGCAGTACTTC,CASSLEGTGFEQYF
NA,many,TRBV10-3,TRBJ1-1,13,TGTGCCATCAGTGACCCTGAGGGGTTTGAAGCTTTCTTT,CAISDPEGFEAFF
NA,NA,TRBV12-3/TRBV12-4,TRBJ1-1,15,TGTGCCAGCAGCCGTACGGGACGTTTGAACACTGAAGCTTTCTTT,CASSRTGRLNTEAFF
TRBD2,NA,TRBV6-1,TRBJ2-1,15,TGTGCCAGCAGAAGACTAGCGGGGGGCGGATATGAGCAGTTCTTC,CASRRLAGGGYEQFF
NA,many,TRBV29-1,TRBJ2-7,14,TGCAGCGTCCCAGAGGACACCCTCCCCTACGAGCAGTACTTC,CSVPEDTLPYEQYF
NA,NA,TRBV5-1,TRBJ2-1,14,TGCGCCAGCAGTATCGAACCCTCCTACAATGAGCAGTTCTTC,CASSIEPSYNEQFF
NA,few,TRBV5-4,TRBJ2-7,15,TGTGCCAGCAGCGGGGGGACAGCCTCCTCCTACGAGCAGTACTTC,CASSGGTASSYEQYF
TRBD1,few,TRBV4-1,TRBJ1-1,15,TGCGCCAGCAGCCAAACACAGGGGTCATCCACTGAAGCTTTCTTT,CASSQTQGSSTEAFF
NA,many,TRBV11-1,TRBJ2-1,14,TGTGCCAGCAGCTATAGCCTGACCTACAATGAGCAGTTCTTC,CASSYSLTYNEQFF
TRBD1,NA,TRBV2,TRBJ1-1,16,TGTGCCACCAAAAAGTGGGGGACAGGGGCAAACACTGAAGCTTTCTTT,CATKKWGTGANTEAFF
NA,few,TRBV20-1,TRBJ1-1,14,TGCAGTGCAACGCGGGGGGGCGTGAACACTGAAGCTTTCTTT,CSATRGGVNTEAFF
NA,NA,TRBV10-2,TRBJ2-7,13,TGCGCCAGCATTTTAGACAGCTCCTACGAGCAGTACTTC,CASILDSSYEQYF
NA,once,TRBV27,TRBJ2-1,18,TGTGCCTGCAGTTTATGGCACATCGGTGGAGGCTCCTACAATGAGCAGTTCTTC,CACSLWHIGGGSYNEQFF
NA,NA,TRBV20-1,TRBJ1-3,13,TGCAGTGCAGGAGGACGGTTAGGAAACACCATATATTTT,CSAGGRLGNTIYF
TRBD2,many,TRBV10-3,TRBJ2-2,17,TGTGCCGTGGAAGGGACTAGCGGGGGAGCGAACACCGGGGAGCTGTTTTTT,CAVEGTSGGANTGELFF
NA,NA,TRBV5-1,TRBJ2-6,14,TGCGCCAGCATGACAGGCCCAGGGGCCAACGTCCTGACTTTC,CASMTGPGANVLTF
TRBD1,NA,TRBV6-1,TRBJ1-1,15,TGTGCCAGCAGCGGAGACAGGGGGCGGAACACTGAAGCTTTCTTT,CASSGDRGRNTEAFF
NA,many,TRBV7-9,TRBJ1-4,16,TGTGCCAGCAGCTTTTCCCAGGGGTCGGGTAATGAAAAACTGTTTTTT,CASSFSQGSGNEKLFF